This T cell receptor (beta chain) was sequenced in a study of shared T cell receptors in the human thymus. This CDR3 has 16 residues. Germline-derived CDR1 and CDR2 are MNHEY and SMNVEV (reference sequence). With 4 bases clipped from V and 0 bases from J, the junction kept 6 bases outside the gene matches. This clone has only a few counts. Profiled with immunoSEQ multiplex PCR; TCRdb holds only in-frame clones, not every one. The sample includes about 500,000 clones, about four fifths seen only once; the top ten take roughly 0.013%. The same data also went into a second study, on human thymus T cells.

The clonotype comes from a boy younger than two with a congenital heart defect. The source material was thymocytes. This chain links TRBV27 with TRBJ1-5; the match to TRBD1 covers 7 bases. The CDR3 DNA sequence: TGTGCCAGCAGTTCAGCCGACAGGGCTAGCAATCAGCCCCAGCATTTT. Translation gives CASSSADRASNQPQHF.